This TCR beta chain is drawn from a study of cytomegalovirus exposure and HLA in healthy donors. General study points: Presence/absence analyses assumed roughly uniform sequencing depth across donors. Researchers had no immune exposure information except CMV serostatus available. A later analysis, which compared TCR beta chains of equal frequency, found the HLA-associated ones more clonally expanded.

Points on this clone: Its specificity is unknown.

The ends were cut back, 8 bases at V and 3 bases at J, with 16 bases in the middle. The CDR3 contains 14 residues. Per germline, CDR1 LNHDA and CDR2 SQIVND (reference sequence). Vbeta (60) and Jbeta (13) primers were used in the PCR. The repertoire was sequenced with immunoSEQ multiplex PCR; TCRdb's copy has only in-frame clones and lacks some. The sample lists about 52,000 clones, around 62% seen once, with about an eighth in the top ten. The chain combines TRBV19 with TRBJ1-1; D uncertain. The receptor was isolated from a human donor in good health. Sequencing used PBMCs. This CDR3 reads CASGGTEADTEAFF. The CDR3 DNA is TGTGCCAGTGGAGGCACAGAGGCGGACACTGAAGCTTTCTTT.